This T cell receptor (beta chain) was retrieved from a study of CD8+ T cells in alopecia areata. About the study: Severity in treated patients was scored by percentage of scalp area affected.

Losses at the gene ends were 6 bases for V and 4 bases for J; bases not matched to a gene: 9. The CDR3 loop spans 15 amino acids. In germline, CDR1 is WSHSY, CDR2 SAAADI. Stated treatment: oral pan-JAK inhibitor, 5-10 mg twice daily. Extracted from the samples, RNA was reverse transcribed into cDNA to serve as the sequencing template. Sequenced by immunoSEQ multiplex PCR; TCRdb stores in-frame clones only, minus some. The sample yields about 180,000 clones, about 48% seen once. This chain uses TRBV10-2 with TRBJ1-5; 7 bases agree with TRBD1. The sample in question was CD8+ T cells sorted from blood, obtained at week 24, from a patient treated with tofacitinib. This TCR derives from a human donor with alopecia areata. CDR3 region: CASSLQTGINQPQHF. In DNA form, the CDR3 reads TGCGCCAGCAGCCTACAGACAGGGATTAATCAGCCCCAGCATTTT.